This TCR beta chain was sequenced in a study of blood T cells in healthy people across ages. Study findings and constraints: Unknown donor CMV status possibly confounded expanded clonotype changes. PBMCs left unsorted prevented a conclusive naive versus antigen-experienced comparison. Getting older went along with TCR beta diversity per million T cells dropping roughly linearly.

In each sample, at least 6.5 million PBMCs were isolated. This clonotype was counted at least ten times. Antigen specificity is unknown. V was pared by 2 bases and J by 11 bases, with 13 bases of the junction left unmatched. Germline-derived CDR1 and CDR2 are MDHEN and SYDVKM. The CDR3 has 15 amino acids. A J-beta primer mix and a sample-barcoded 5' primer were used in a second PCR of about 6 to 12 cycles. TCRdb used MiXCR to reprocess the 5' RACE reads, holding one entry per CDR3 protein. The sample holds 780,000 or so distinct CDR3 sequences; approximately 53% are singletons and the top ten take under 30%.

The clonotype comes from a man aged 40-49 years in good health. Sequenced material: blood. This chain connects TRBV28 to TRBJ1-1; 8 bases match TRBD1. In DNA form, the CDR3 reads TGTGCCAGCAGTTTACTCCTAGGACAGGGAGTTGACGCTTTCTTT. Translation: CASSLLLGQGVDAFF.